This TCR beta chain was identified during a study of T cell changes during pregnancy in multiple sclerosis. Germline V CDR1 and CDR2: SGHTA, FQGNSA. Trimming removed 5 bases from V and 0 bases from J, with 11 bases in between. The CDR3 loop spans 15 amino acids. Sequencing used immunoSEQ multiplex PCR; TCRdb keeps in-frame clones, though not all of them. The sample yields about 40,000 clones, roughly 93% seen once. The chain combines TRBV7-2 with TRBJ1-5; maybe TRBD1 (6 bases). This sequence was found in a female donor with multiple sclerosis, enrolled in a pregnancy study. Sequences were derived from CD4+ T cells from peripheral blood mononuclear cells, sampled before pregnancy. The CDR3 DNA follows: TGTGCCAGCAGCCGGACAGTTAATAGCAATCAGCCCCAGCATTTT. Its protein product is CASSRTVNSNQPQHF.